Presented here are 29 T cell receptor beta chains from one specimen sequenced in a study of shared clonotypes between healthy human individuals. Clones were sequenced by immunoSEQ multiplex PCR, and TCRdb holds only the in-frame ones, with some missing. The sample has about 2 million clones; 90% to 95% are singletons. The sequenced material came from naive CD4+ T cells sorted from blood. Subset denoted: CD45RA+ positively selected. All receptors come from a man younger than 35 in good health.

The CDR3 loop reads CASSFAGGAGAEAFF. DNA of the CDR3: TGTGCCAGCAGCTTTGCAGGGGGCGCGGGCGCTGAAGCTTTCTTT. This chain uses TRBV7-2 with TRBJ1-1; 8 bases are shared with TRBD1. CDR3 size: 15 residues. The J segment lost 6 bases and the V segment lost 3 bases, leaving 9 bases of the junction unmatched. Germline V CDR1 and CDR2: SGHTA, FQGNSA.

This sequence joins TRBV28 and TRBJ2-7; TRBD2 agrees at 9 bases. Germline CDR1 and CDR2: MDHEN and SYDVKM. The CDR3 is 15 residues long. Unmatched junction bases numbered 12, after V lost 6 bases and J lost 6 bases. The CDR3 sequence is CASSRTGTSIAEQYF. DNA of the CDR3: TGTGCCAGCAGCCGGACCGGGACTAGCATAGCCGAGCAGTACTTC.

CDR3 protein: CASSLPSGRPNYGYTF. The CDR3 DNA follows: TGCGCCAGCAGTCTCCCTTCCGGGAGGCCAAACTATGGCTACACCTTC. This chain links TRBV10-2 with TRBJ1-2; no definite D call. Germline V gene lookup returns CDR1 WSHSY and CDR2 SAAADI. The CDR3 extends over 16 amino acids. Trimming pared 5 bases from V and 2 bases from J, leaving 18 bases between.

Written as DNA, the CDR3 is TGTGCCAGCTCACCACTGAGTGTTAACTATGGCTACACCTTC. This translates into CASSPLSVNYGYTF. The chain has TRBV18 and TRBJ1-2; D unresolved. The V end was cut by 1 base, the J end by 1 base, with 7 bases between. The CDR3 sequence is 14 residues long. Germline lookup yields CDR1 KGHSH and CDR2 LQKENI. Together with reference TRBV18 and TRBJ1-2, the CDR3 gives the full variable domain: NAGVMQNPRHLVRRRGQEARLRCSPMKGHSHVYWYRQLPEEGLKFMVYLQKENIIDESGMPKERFSAEFPKEGPSILRIQQVVRGDSAAYFCASSPLSVNYGYTFGSGTRLTVV.

The rearrangement uses TRBV7-9 and TRBJ2-3, with TRBD1 as a possible D gene (5 bases). The V gene's germline CDR1 is SEHNR and CDR2 FQNEAQ (reference sequence). CDR3 length: 14 residues. Trimming took off 6 bases at V and 2 bases at J, with 12 bases between the two ends. The chain's CDR3 is CASSRTYTTDTQYF. The CDR3 DNA follows: TGTGCCAGCAGTCGGACATATACCACAGATACGCAGTATTTT.

The V and J genes are TRBV9 and TRBJ2-1, with D unresolved. CDR1 and CDR2 (germline): SGDLS, YYNGEE. V lost 0 bases and J lost 4, with 14 bases in between. The CDR3 loop spans 16 amino acids. The CDR3 coding sequence is TGTGCCAGCAGCGTAGCGTCAGGCCGGGTATACAATGAGCAGTTCTTC. Encoded protein: CASSVASGRVYNEQFF. Filled out from reference TRBV9 and TRBJ2-1, the complete variable domain reads DSGVTQTPKHLITATGQRVTLRCSPRSGDLSVYWYQQSLDQGLQFLIQYYNGEERAKGNILERFSAQQFPDLHSELNLSSLELGDSALYFCASSVASGRVYNEQFFGPGTRLTVL.

This rearrangement joins TRBV4-3 to TRBJ1-3, with D possibly being TRBD1 (6 bases). Germline V gene sequence: CDR1 LGHNA, CDR2 YSLEER. This CDR3 contains 15 residues. The V and J ends lost 5 bases and 4 bases respectively, with 15 bases between them. The CDR3 coding sequence is TGCGCCAGCAGCTCCGCAGGACAGTCCGGAAACACCATATATTTT. It codes for CASSSAGQSGNTIYF.

This sequence joins TRBV4-1 and TRBJ2-7; 7 positions match TRBD1. The CDR3 runs 14 residues. Germline CDR1 reads MGHRA; CDR2 reads YSYEKL. Trimming at V came to 4 bases and at J to 3 bases, leaving 6 bases not matched to a gene. The CDR3 DNA reads as TGCGCCAGCAGCCTTGAGGGACAGCTCTACGAGCAGTACTTC. Encoded protein: CASSLEGQLYEQYF.

Written as DNA, the CDR3 is TGTGCCAGCAGTGAGTCTGTACCTAGCACAGATACGCAGTATTTT. It specifies CASSESVPSTDTQYF. J is TRBJ2-3 and V is TRBV6-1, with D unresolved. CDR1 is MNHNS, CDR2 SASEGT, per germline. CDR3 length: 15 amino acids. The germline V and J ends were trimmed by 3 bases and 0 bases, with 10 bases remaining between them.

V and J are TRBV10-3 and TRBJ2-5, with 8 bases fitting TRBD2. Germline CDR1 ENHRY, CDR2 SYGVKD. V lost 3 bases and J lost 2; bases outside the gene matches: 5. This CDR3 contains 15 residues. Here the CDR3 reads CAISDSRGGQETQYF. In DNA form, the CDR3 reads TGTGCCATCAGTGACTCTCGGGGGGGGCAAGAGACCCAGTACTTC.

The rearrangement links TRBV18 to TRBJ1-3, with TRBD1 identical over 9 bases. In germline, CDR1 is KGHSH, CDR2 LQKENI. The CDR3 loop spans 17 amino acids. J lost 4 bases, V lost 6 bases, and 13 bases had no gene match. The CDR3 protein is CASSPIPGQGAGNTIYF. As DNA, the CDR3 is TGTGCCAGCTCCCCGATACCGGGACAGGGTGCCGGAAACACCATATATTTT.

The V call is TRBV2, the J call TRBJ1-1; D is ambiguous. This CDR3 has 14 residues. The germline CDR1 and CDR2 sequences are SNHLY and FYNNEI. Between the trimmed V and J ends, which lost 3 bases and 3 bases, there was a span of 11 bases. DNA for the CDR3: TGTGCCAGCAGTGAGGTACTCCGGGACACTGAAGCTTTCTTT. Translation: CASSEVLRDTEAFF.

Concerning this clone: Other DNA sequences within the sample encode an identical CDR3. This chain uses TRBV6-5 with TRBJ1-1; D remains ambiguous. This CDR3 comprises 14 residues. V gave up 0 bases and J gave up 0 bases, with 5 bases separating them. Germline V lookup: CDR1 MNHEY, CDR2 SVGAGI. CDR3 DNA sequence: TGTGCCAGCAGTTACTCGGAGTTGAACACTGAAGCTTTCTTT. Translating it yields CASSYSELNTEAFF.

J is TRBJ2-3 and V is TRBV6-1; possibly TRBD1 or TRBD2 for D (6 bases each). CDR3 length equals 13 residues. V gave up 1 base and J gave up 7 bases, with 9 bases separating them. CDR1 and CDR2 (germline): MNHNS, SASEGT. As DNA, the CDR3 is TGTGCCAGCAGTGAAGGGGGGGCCAATACGCAGTATTTT. This codes for CASSEGGANTQYF.

The chain recombines TRBV7-2 with TRBJ1-2, with D hard to call. Germline CDR1 reads SGHTA; CDR2 reads FQGNSA. The length of the CDR3 is 12 residues. Trimming took 5 bases from V and 10 from J, leaving 14 bases between them. Written as DNA, the CDR3 is TGTGCCAGCAGCCCTCCGGTGAAGTCCTACACCTTC. Protein product: CASSPPVKSYTF.

The J gene is TRBJ1-2, the V gene TRBV6-5; a possible D gene is TRBD1 (5 bases). CDR3 length: 15 residues. In germline, CDR1 is MNHEY, CDR2 SVGAGI. Trimming cost V 0 bases and J 4 bases, with 12 bases left between them. The CDR3 coding sequence is TGTGCCAGCAGTTACTCGAAGGTTGACAGCTATGGCTACACCTTC. Its translation is CASSYSKVDSYGYTF.

The chain carries TRBV27 and TRBJ2-7; 8 nucleotides agree with TRBD2. CDR3 length equals 14 residues. The V gene end was trimmed by 7 bases and the J gene end by 6 bases; junction bases not matched to a gene: 11. CDR1 is MNHEY and CDR2 is SMNVEV in the germline V gene (reference sequence). The CDR3 loop is CASNPHGGVLEQYF. The CDR3 DNA sequence: TGTGCCAGCAACCCCCACGGGGGGGTCCTCGAGCAGTACTTC.

The rearrangement joins TRBV14 to TRBJ2-7; TRBD1 aligns across 9 bases. The CDR3 consists of 13 residues. The junction had 4 bases not matched to a gene; V was cut back by 4 bases and J by 6 bases. Germline-derived CDR1 and CDR2 are SGHDN and FVKESK. CDR3 coding DNA: TGTGCCAGCAGCCGGGACAGGGACACCGAGCAGTACTTC. It encodes CASSRDRDTEQYF.

The rearrangement joins TRBV28 to TRBJ1-6; D unclear. Between the trimmed V and J ends, which lost 5 bases and 5 bases, there was a span of 7 bases. This CDR3 comprises 13 residues. Germline assignment: CDR1 MDHEN and CDR2 SYDVKM. CDR3 sequence reads: CASSPPNNSPLHF. The CDR3 DNA reads TGTGCCAGCAGTCCACCTAATAATTCACCCCTCCACTTT.

The V gene is TRBV18, the J gene TRBJ1-1; possibly TRBD1 for D (6 bases). V dropped 2 bases and J dropped 4 bases, with 11 bases sitting between them. Germline-derived CDR1 and CDR2 are KGHSH and LQKENI. This CDR3 has 14 amino acids. The CDR3 DNA reads TGTGCCAGCTCACCAAAAAAGGGGGGCACTGAAGCTTTCTTT. Translated: CASSPKKGGTEAFF.

The chain has TRBV14 and TRBJ2-3; perhaps TRBD2 as D (6 bases). The CDR3 is made up of 15 amino acids. Trimming stripped 3 bases from V and 0 bases from J, with 10 bases between. Looked up from germline, CDR1 is SGHDN and CDR2 is FVKESK. The CDR3 region has the DNA TGTGCCAGCAGCCATACGGCGGGAAGCACAGATACGCAGTATTTT. Translated, it gives CASSHTAGSTDTQYF.

A note on this clone: Additional DNA sequences in this sample encode the identical CDR3. This sequence joins TRBV7-9 and TRBJ1-1, with D uncertain. The CDR3 sequence is 14 residues long. The V end was cut by 3 bases, the J end by 2 bases, with 10 bases between. The V gene's germline CDR1 is SEHNR and CDR2 FQNEAQ (reference sequence). The CDR3 coding sequence is TGTGCCAGCAGCTTGGTTTCCAGTAACACTGAAGCTTTCTTT. This encodes CASSLVSSNTEAFF.

The rearrangement links TRBV28 to TRBJ1-6, with a possible D match to TRBD1 (6 bases). The CDR3 sequence is 13 residues long. Germline CDR1 and CDR2: MDHEN and SYDVKM. V lost 10 bases to trimming and J lost 5 bases, with 12 bases between them. DNA of the CDR3: TGTGCCACCCGACAGGAGAATAATTCACCCCTCCACTTT. Amino acid sequence: CATRQENNSPLHF.

V gene TRBV29-1 combines with J gene TRBJ1-2; 12 bases match TRBD1. The ends lost 7 bases at V and 3 bases at J; junction bases unmatched: 9. The CDR3 sequence is 15 residues long. In germline, CDR1 is SQVTM, CDR2 ANQGSEA. CDR3: CSGTGTGGCDYGYTF. The CDR3 DNA reads TGCAGCGGAACCGGGACAGGGGGCTGCGACTATGGCTACACCTTC.

Points on this clone: Distinct nucleotide sequences in the sample also encode this CDR3. CDR3 in amino acids: CASSLGQYEQYF. The CDR3, as DNA: TGTGCCAGCAGCTTAGGGCAGTACGAGCAGTACTTC. This chain connects TRBV7-9 to TRBJ2-7, with D hard to call. The V gene's germline CDR1 is SEHNR and CDR2 FQNEAQ (reference sequence). The CDR3 length is 12 residues. Trimming took 1 base from V and 4 from J, leaving 5 bases between them.

CDR3 DNA sequence: TGTGCCAGCAGTGACCCGGGACAGGGGTACAATTCACCCCTCCACTTT. It yields the protein CASSDPGQGYNSPLHF. The rearrangement joins TRBV25-1 to TRBJ1-6, with TRBD1 matching over 10 bases. The V and J ends lost 3 bases and 7 bases, in that order; junction bases with no gene match: 6. The CDR3 totals 16 residues. Germline V gene sequence: CDR1 MGHDK, CDR2 SYGVNS. The variable domain in full, completed from reference TRBV25-1 and TRBJ1-6, reads EADIYQTPRYLVIGTGKKITLECSQTMGHDKMYWYQQDPGMELHLIHYSYGVNSTEKGDLSSESTVSRIRTEHFPLTLESARPSHTSQYLCASSDPGQGYNSPLHFGNGTRLTVT.

V gene TRBV7-6 combines with J gene TRBJ2-2; tentatively, D is TRBD1 (5 bases). The CDR3 length is 16 residues. CDR1 and CDR2 (germline): SGHVS, FNYEAQ. V was cut by 4 bases and J by 2 bases, with 14 bases left in between. In DNA form, the CDR3 reads TGTGCCAGCAGCTCAAGATTACAGGTTAACACCGGGGAGCTGTTTTTT. Translated: CASSSRLQVNTGELFF.

The chain uses TRBV19 and TRBJ1-5; D unclear. Trimming removed 1 base from V and 3 bases from J, with 7 bases in between. This CDR3 is 14 amino acids long. In germline, CDR1 is LNHDA, CDR2 SQIVND (reference sequence). CDR3 DNA sequence: TGTGCCAGTAGTATAGCCAGCCTCAATCAGCCCCAGCATTTT. It translates to CASSIASLNQPQHF.

Concerning this clone: This CDR3 is also generated by other DNA sequences in the sample. V and J are TRBV7-9 and TRBJ2-7; tentative D call: TRBD1 (6 bases). V was pared by 4 bases and J by 1 base, with 8 bases between. This CDR3 has 13 residues. Germline values: CDR1 SEHNR, CDR2 FQNEAQ (reference sequence). CDR3 amino acids: CASSYGQSYEQYF. DNA of the CDR3: TGTGCCAGCAGCTATGGACAGTCCTACGAGCAGTACTTC. The variable domain in full, with the rest retrieved from reference TRBV7-9 and TRBJ2-7, is DTGVSQNPRHKITKRGQNVTFRCDPISEHNRLYWYRQTLGQGPEFLTYFQNEAQLEKSRLLSDRFSAERPKGSFSTLEIQRTEQGDSAMYLCASSYGQSYEQYFGPGTRLTVT.